Given below is one T cell receptor beta chain in context. Its target is not known. This is likely a read error, given that the CDR3 carries no conserved phenylalanine or tryptophan at its end. The record originates from a study of prognosis after radiotherapy for stage I lung cancer. Study-level information: At a biologically effective dose of at least 100 Gy and in 3 to 5 fractions, SBRT was the radiotherapy delivered. Metastases at distant sites emerged in several patients after radiotherapy, at a median of approximately 7 months, whereas about 15 showed no significant progression.

Multiplex PCR in two rounds served to amplify TCR beta CDR3 from genomic DNA. For every TRBV and TRBJ gene, a specific primer was used in first-round PCR. In the second PCR round, amplification relied on universal primers. MiXCR was run by TCRdb on the multiplex PCR reads, yielding one entry per CDR3 protein. This table has 30,000 or so distinct CDR3 sequences, 32% appearing once. Findings of the study overall: Samples before stereotactic body radiation therapy had more unique TCR clones (median about 10,000 versus 6,900).

This receptor was taken from a donor over 45 with non-small cell lung cancer. The material was PBMCs, obtained before or after stereotactic body radiation therapy (not recorded which).

The CDR3 sequence: CATSQGITNTGELFS. The CDR3 coding sequence is TGTGCCACCAGCCAGGGCATTACTAACACCGGGGAGCTGTTTTCT. The chain recombines TRBV24-1 with TRBJ2-2; weak D call: TRBD1 (5 bases). Germline CDR1 reads KGHDR; CDR2 reads SFDVKD. V lost 7 bases, J lost 2 bases, and 13 bases lay in between. The length of the CDR3 is 15 residues.